A selection of T cell receptor beta chains follows, all from one sample in a study of cytomegalovirus exposure and HLA in healthy donors. Using immunoSEQ multiplex PCR, the repertoire was profiled, and TCRdb retains in-frame clones only, with some absent. The sample lists 130,000 or so clones, approximately 75% occurring once. Sample: PBMCs. These receptors were taken from a man in his fifties or sixties in good health and CMV-seropositive. Each CDR3 is given with its conserved first and last residue. The order of the fields is D gene, V gene, J gene, clone size, CDR3 DNA, CDR3 protein. D genes are given only for firm matches. Clone size, where shown, is once, few, many, or a class for clones that have expanded.

-	TRBV25-1	TRBJ1-2	-	TGTGCCAGCAGAGGGGGTAGGGGCTACACCTTC	CASRGGRGYTF
TRBD2	TRBV13	TRBJ2-4	-	TGTGCCAGCAGCCCCGGGACTAGCGGGGAGTTTCAGTACTTC	CASSPGTSGEFQYF
TRBD2	TRBV7-3	TRBJ2-3	-	TGTGCCAGCTCCCCGGGGGGGGGTGGCACAGATACGCAGTATTTT	CASSPGGGGTDTQYF
TRBD1	TRBV7-6	TRBJ1-1	-	TGTGCCAGCAGGACAGGGGGGAACACTGAAGCTTTCTTT	CASRTGGNTEAFF
TRBD2	TRBV11-2	TRBJ2-7	-	TGTGCCAGCAGCTTAGCCGGGGGGGCGTACGAGCAGTACTTC	CASSLAGGAYEQYF
TRBD2	TRBV27	TRBJ2-7	-	TGTGCCAGTCCTACTCCACCCGGCGGGAGAGGGACGGTACGAAGGAGTCGCGAGCAGTACTTC	CASPTPPGGRGTVRRSREQYF
-	TRBV5-5	TRBJ2-5	few	TGTGCCAGCAGCCAAGGCGGAGAGACCCAGTACTTC	CASSQGGETQYF
-	TRBV5-1	TRBJ2-5	few	TGCGCCAGCAGCTTGAGCCGTTGGGAGACCCAGTACTTC	CASSLSRWETQYF
-	TRBV4-3	TRBJ2-2	-	TGCGCCAGCAGCCAAGATGCGGGGAGGGGGTCCACCGGGGAGCTGTTTTTT	CASSQDAGRGSTGELFF
TRBD1	TRBV15	TRBJ2-5	-	TGTGCCACCAGCAGACGGACAGGGGAGCAGTACTTC	CATSRRTGEQYF
TRBD1	TRBV19	TRBJ1-5	once	TGTGCCAGTAGTATAGCCGGGTCAGGACAGGGTTATAGCAATCAGCCCCAGCATTTT	CASSIAGSGQGYSNQPQHF
TRBD2	TRBV18	TRBJ2-7	-	TGTGCCAGCTCACCGGGACTAGCGGGAGAAGGGTCCTACGAGCAGTACTTC	CASSPGLAGEGSYEQYF
-	TRBV6-1	TRBJ1-5	-	TGTGCCAGCAGTGAACCAGGGGACCCTACCCTTAGCAATCAGCCCCAGCATTTT	CASSEPGDPTLSNQPQHF
TRBD1	TRBV27	TRBJ1-1	-	TGTGCCAGCAGTGGCAGGGGGCCCACTGAAGCTTTCTTT	CASSGRGPTEAFF
-	TRBV6-1	TRBJ2-3	-	TGTGCCAGTCGCGACGGGGATAAGACAGATACGCAGTATTTT	CASRDGDKTDTQYF
TRBD1	TRBV4-1	TRBJ1-1	-	TGCGCCAGCAGCCAAGAACGGGACAGATCTTTGAAGAACACTGAAGCTTTCTTT	CASSQERDRSLKNTEAFF
-	TRBV19	TRBJ2-3	-	TGTGCCAGTAGTATTTGGGGGGGGCGAGGCACAGATACGCAGTATTTT	CASSIWGGRGTDTQYF
TRBD1	TRBV10-2	TRBJ1-1	-	TGCGCCAGCAGTGAGGGACAGGGTAGGACTGAAGCTTTCTTT	CASSEGQGRTEAFF
-	TRBV5-1	TRBJ1-1	few	TGCGCCAGCCGACAGGACCCTTCGAACACTGAAGCTTTCTTT	CASRQDPSNTEAFF
-	TRBV10-3	TRBJ1-5	-	TGTGCCATCAGTGAGCAGGGAGGGAGCAATCAGCCCCAGCATTTT	CAISEQGGSNQPQHF
TRBD1	TRBV5-6	TRBJ1-5	-	TGTGCCAGCAGTTCCGACAGGGGAAGCAATCAGCCCCAGCATTTT	CASSSDRGSNQPQHF
TRBD1	TRBV27	TRBJ2-4	-	TGTGCCAGCAGGGGCGGGGGACAGGGACAAAACATTCAGTACTTC	CASRGGGQGQNIQYF